The 30 T cell receptor beta chains given below trace back to one sample, sequenced in a study of blood T cells in healthy people across ages. Alongside a J-beta primer mix, a sample-barcoded 5' primer served in a second PCR lasting about 7 to 11 cycles. TCRdb redid the calling of the 5' RACE reads with MiXCR, one entry per CDR3 protein. This sample yields 890,000 or so distinct CDR3 sequences, of which about 62% are seen a single time; 25% to 30% belongs to the top ten. The specimen sequenced was blood. The receptors originated from a man under 40 in good health.

The chain has TRBV7-8 and TRBJ1-2, with D possibly matching TRBD1 (6 bases). V was trimmed by 1 base and J by 4 bases, leaving 10 bases between them. The germline V gene encodes CDR1 SGHVS and CDR2 FQNEAQ. The CDR3 runs to 14 residues. For the CDR3, the DNA is TGTGCCAGCAGCTTAGATCAGGGGTTCTATGGCTACACCTTC. This translates into CASSLDQGFYGYTF.

This sequence joins TRBV25-1 and TRBJ1-4; no definite D call. This CDR3 region has 15 residues. Germline assignment: CDR1 MGHDK and CDR2 SYGVNS. V was cut by 2 bases and J by 1 base, with 8 bases left in between. The CDR3 nucleotides read TGTGCCAGCAGTGAAGGGTTCATAACTAATGAAAAACTGTTTTTT. This encodes CASSEGFITNEKLFF.

The chain employs TRBV7-9 and TRBJ2-4; D is ambiguous. The CDR3 is 14 amino acids. CDR1 and CDR2 from the germline V gene are SEHNR and FQNEAQ (reference sequence). Trimming pared 8 bases from V and 5 bases from J, leaving 16 bases between. CDR3 bases: TGTGCCAGCTCTTTCGACCGGGCCCAAAACATTCAGTACTTC. Its protein product is CASSFDRAQNIQYF.

This clonotype was counted many times. J is TRBJ2-5 and V is TRBV20-1; D may be TRBD2 (6 bases). The V gene lost 6 bases and the J gene lost 4 bases, with 18 bases spanning the gap. The CDR3 sequence is 14 residues long. Germline V gives CDR1 DFQATT, CDR2 SNEGSKA (reference sequence). DNA for the CDR3: TGCAGTGCCAAAATAGCGGCCGGGTTAGAGACCCAGTACTTC. This gives the protein CSAKIAAGLETQYF.

The rearrangement joins TRBV28 to TRBJ1-5; D not certain. V was trimmed by 3 bases and J by 5 bases, leaving 17 bases between them. The CDR3 consists of 16 residues. Germline-derived CDR1 and CDR2 are MDHEN and SYDVKM. This CDR3 reads CASSFYRIEGDQPQHF. For the CDR3, the DNA is TGTGCCAGCAGTTTCTACAGAATTGAGGGTGATCAGCCCCAGCATTTT. The complete variable domain, with remaining parts taken from reference TRBV28 and TRBJ1-5, reads DVKVTQSSRYLVKRTGEKVFLECVQDMDHENMFWYRQDPGLGLRLIYFSYDVKMKEKGDIPEGYSVSREKKERFSLILESASTNQTSMYLCASSFYRIEGDQPQHFGDGTRLSIL.

The J gene is TRBJ1-6, the V gene TRBV18, with TRBD1 matching 10 bases. The trim removed 3 bases at V and 5 bases at J, leaving 4 bases unmatched. The CDR3 covers 16 residues. Germline CDR1 KGHSH, CDR2 LQKENI. CDR3 loop: CASSPVTGGDNSPLHF. The CDR3 coding sequence is TGTGCCAGCTCACCGGTGACAGGGGGCGATAATTCACCCCTCCACTTT.

The chain joins TRBV6-2 or TRBV6-3 to TRBJ2-4; weak D call: TRBD2 (5 bases). Germline-derived CDR1 and CDR2 are MNHEY and SVGEGT. This CDR3 region has 16 residues. Between the trimmed V and J ends, which lost 8 bases and 0 bases, there was a span of 17 bases. The CDR3 region is CASCPSGNLAKNIQYF. DNA of the CDR3: TGTGCCAGCTGCCCATCGGGAAATCTAGCCAAAAACATTCAGTACTTC.

The rearrangement joins TRBV18 to TRBJ2-7; D is possibly TRBD1 (5 bases). From germline, CDR1 is KGHSH and CDR2 LQKENI. The CDR3 covers 14 residues. The V and J ends lost 2 bases and 7 bases respectively, with 15 bases between them. CDR3 region: CASSPKVTAWEQYF. As DNA, the CDR3 is TGTGCCAGCTCACCAAAGGTGACAGCGTGGGAGCAGTACTTC.

The CDR3 region has the DNA TGCAGTGCTACCGGGCGAGAGACCCAGTACTTC. Translating gives CSATGRETQYF. The rearrangement uses TRBV20-1 and TRBJ2-7; D uncertain. The tail of the sequence fits TRBJ2-5 better, so the J call may be wrong. The germline CDR1 and CDR2 sequences are DFQATT and SNEGSKA (reference sequence). The CDR3 is 11 amino acids.

The rearrangement joins TRBV4-2 to TRBJ2-7; 7 bases match TRBD1. The J call is uncertain, as TRBJ2-5 better fits the DNA end. CDR1 is LGHNA and CDR2 is YNFKEQ in the germline V gene. This CDR3 is 16 amino acids long. The CDR3 region is CASSQTTTGLGETQYF. CDR3 bases: TGTGCCAGCAGCCAAACCACGACAGGGTTAGGGGAGACCCAGTACTTC.

The genes are TRBV7-2 and TRBJ2-1, with D possibly being TRBD1 or TRBD2 (5 bases each). The germline gives CDR1 SGHTA, CDR2 FQGNSA. The CDR3 has 15 residues. Trimming took off 5 bases at V and 9 bases at J, with 20 bases between the two ends. The CDR3 DNA follows: TGTGCCAGCAGCCAATTGGGGGTTCGTGGTACTGAGCAGTTCTTC. This translates into CASSQLGVRGTEQFF. Based on the CDR3 plus reference TRBV7-2 and TRBJ2-1, the full variable domain is GAGVSQSPSNKVTEKGKDVELRCDPISGHTALYWYRQSLGQGLEFLIYFQGNSAPDKSGLPSDRFSAERTGGSVSTLTIQRTQQEDSAVYLCASSQLGVRGTEQFFGPGTRLTVL.

CDR3 DNA: TGTGCCAGCAGTTGGGGGACTAGCGGGGATAGCTCCTACAATGAGCAGTTCTTC. Translated, it gives CASSWGTSGDSSYNEQFF. The gene calls are TRBV6-5 and TRBJ2-1, with 13 bases identical to TRBD2. The CDR3 sequence is 18 residues long. J gave up 0 bases and V 4 bases, and 6 bases lay outside the gene matches. Germline V lookup: CDR1 MNHEY, CDR2 SVGAGI.

The rearrangement uses TRBV3-1 and TRBJ2-7; possibly TRBD2 for D (6 bases). The V and J ends lost 1 base and 5 bases respectively, with 12 bases between them. Looked up from germline, CDR1 is LGHDT and CDR2 is YNNKEL (reference sequence). CDR3 length: 14 amino acids. CDR3 sequence: CASSQVPGGNEQYF. The CDR3 DNA follows: TGTGCCAGCAGCCAAGTCCCCGGGGGAAACGAGCAGTACTTC.

The gene calls are TRBV7-9 and TRBJ1-5; D gene uncertain. With 5 bases removed from V and 0 bases from J, the gap between germline ends came to 17 bases. Germline V gene lookup returns CDR1 SEHNR and CDR2 FQNEAQ (reference sequence). The CDR3 loop spans 17 amino acids. CDR3 protein: CASSLARGTDSNQPQHF. In DNA, the CDR3 is TGTGCCAGCAGCCTTGCTCGGGGTACAGATAGCAATCAGCCCCAGCATTTT.

V is TRBV4-3 and J is TRBJ2-1; D is possibly TRBD1 or TRBD2 (7 bases each). V was clipped by 0 bases and J by 9 bases, with 15 bases between them. Germline V gives CDR1 LGHNA, CDR2 YSLEER. There are 15 residues in the CDR3. The CDR3 DNA reads as TGCGCCAGCAGCCAAGATCCGGCCAGGGGGGGTGAGCAGTTCTTC. Protein sequence: CASSQDPARGGEQFF.

This clonotype was detected once. The chain combines TRBV12-3 or TRBV12-4 with TRBJ1-2; D uncertain. This CDR3 has 12 residues. V dropped 5 bases and J dropped 8 bases, with 12 bases sitting between them. The CDR3 nucleotides are TGTGCCAGCAGTCCAAACCGGGTGGGCTACACCTTC. Translated: CASSPNRVGYTF.

There are a few counts of this clonotype. V gene TRBV7-2 combines with J gene TRBJ2-1, with TRBD2 matching over 8 bases. The CDR3 sequence is 15 residues long. V shed 5 bases, J shed 4 bases, and the junction held 7 bases outside the gene matches. Germline V gene sequence: CDR1 SGHTA, CDR2 FQGNSA. CDR3 DNA sequence: TGTGCCAGCAGCGGGAGCGGGGGATTATACAATGAGCAGTTCTTC. This encodes CASSGSGGLYNEQFF.

The chain is built from TRBV20-1 and TRBJ2-7; TRBD1 aligns across 9 bases. V trimming: 0 bases; J trimming: 3 bases; junction bases outside the gene matches: 3. The CDR3 contains 14 residues. CDR1 is DFQATT and CDR2 is SNEGSKA in the germline V gene (reference sequence). The CDR3 nucleotides read TGCAGTGCTAGAGACGACAGGGGGGTCTACGAGCAGTACTTC. Its translation is CSARDDRGVYEQYF.

V and J are TRBV7-2 and TRBJ2-5; D may be TRBD1 or TRBD2 (7 bases each). CDR1 and CDR2 (germline): SGHTA, FQGNSA. V lost 3 bases, J lost 5 bases, and 16 bases lay in between. There are 15 residues in the CDR3. CDR3 in amino acids: CASSFQGGLGETQYF. The DNA of the CDR3 is TGTGCCAGCAGCTTCCAGGGGGGGCTTGGGGAGACCCAGTACTTC. Variable domain in full (rest from reference TRBV7-2 and TRBJ2-5): GAGVSQSPSNKVTEKGKDVELRCDPISGHTALYWYRQSLGQGLEFLIYFQGNSAPDKSGLPSDRFSAERTGGSVSTLTIQRTQQEDSAVYLCASSFQGGLGETQYFGPGTRLLVL.

This clonotype was counted a few times. The chain employs TRBV7-9 and TRBJ2-3; 7 positions agree with TRBD1. V shed 5 bases and J 6 bases; nucleotides not matched to a gene: 17. The length of the CDR3 is 17 residues. In germline, CDR1 is SEHNR, CDR2 FQNEAQ (reference sequence). This chain's CDR3 is CASSRLTGDVLSDTQYF. In DNA form, the CDR3 reads TGTGCCAGCAGCCGGTTAACAGGGGACGTTTTGTCGGATACGCAGTATTTT.

This chain connects TRBV7-2 to TRBJ1-5, with D unresolved. The CDR3 length is 15 residues. The V and J ends lost 1 base and 2 bases respectively, with 9 bases between them. Germline V gene sequence: CDR1 SGHTA, CDR2 FQGNSA. The CDR3: CASSLGGFGNQPQHF. For the CDR3, the DNA is TGTGCCAGCAGCTTAGGGGGATTTGGCAATCAGCCCCAGCATTTT.

This clonotype was detected a few times. The rearrangement joins TRBV11-2 to TRBJ2-7; 9 bases align to TRBD1. The V gene's germline CDR1 is SGHAT and CDR2 FQNNGV. The CDR3 contains 15 residues. The J segment lost 5 bases and the V segment lost 1 base, leaving 6 bases of the junction unmatched. CDR3 sequence (DNA): TGTGCCAGCAGCTTAGGGACAGGGGTATTGGACGAGCAGTACTTC. Protein sequence: CASSLGTGVLDEQYF.

This CDR3 reads CSASPPRDRLRNIQYF. The CDR3, as DNA: TGCAGTGCTAGCCCCCCCCGGGACAGGCTTCGGAACATTCAGTACTTC. The chain combines TRBV20-1 with TRBJ2-4; 8 bases match TRBD1. Germline V gene sequence: CDR1 DFQATT, CDR2 SNEGSKA (reference sequence). Trimming took 3 bases from V and 7 from J; bases not matched to a gene: 14. The CDR3 loop spans 16 amino acids.

This clonotype was detected only a few times. The chain links TRBV10-3 to TRBJ2-5; D ambiguous. The length of the CDR3 is 14 residues. Trimming shortened V by 0 bases and J by 1 base, and 6 bases separated the two germline ends. Germline assignment: CDR1 ENHRY and CDR2 SYGVKD. The DNA for the CDR3 is TGTGCCATCAGTGAGTCTCTTGCCCAAGAGACCCAGTACTTC. Its translation: CAISESLAQETQYF.

V is TRBV6-1 and J is TRBJ2-7, with 9 bases that match TRBD2. The end of the DNA fits TRBJ2-5 better, so the J call may be wrong. Germline CDR1 is MNHNS and CDR2 is SASEGT. CDR3 length equals 15 residues. In DNA form, the CDR3 reads TGTGCCAGCAGCCCGGGAGCGGGGGGTAAAGAGACCCAGTACTTC. This codes for CASSPGAGGKETQYF.

This sequence joins TRBV19 and TRBJ2-4, with D possibly matching TRBD1 (6 bases). This CDR3 comprises 12 residues. Germline CDR1 reads LNHDA; CDR2 reads SQIVND (reference sequence). Trimming left V 6 bases short and J 13 bases short, with 16 bases between. This CDR3 reads CASSGQWDVQYF. CDR3 DNA sequence: TGTGCCAGTAGCGGACAGTGGGACGTGCAGTACTTC.

There are a few counts of this clonotype. The chain couples TRBV4-3 to TRBJ2-5, with 13 bases aligning to TRBD2. Gene TRBJ2-7 matches the end of the DNA better, so the J call may be wrong. The CDR3 covers 18 residues. CDR1 is LGHNA and CDR2 is YSLEER in the germline V gene. The DNA of the CDR3 is TGCGCCAGCAGCCAGGGACTAGCGGGGCCCCCGTACTCTTACGAGCAGTACTTC. This gives the protein CASSQGLAGPPYSYEQYF.

The V call is TRBV7-2, the J call TRBJ2-5; 12 bases line up with TRBD2. The J segment lost 2 bases and the V segment lost 3 bases, leaving 4 bases of the junction unmatched. Germline CDR1 reads SGHTA; CDR2 reads FQGNSA. The CDR3 has 16 amino acids. The CDR3 region is CASSFGLAGSQETQYF. CDR3 coding DNA: TGTGCCAGCAGCTTTGGACTAGCGGGGTCACAAGAGACCCAGTACTTC. The whole variable domain, remainder taken from reference TRBV7-2 and TRBJ2-5, is GAGVSQSPSNKVTEKGKDVELRCDPISGHTALYWYRQSLGQGLEFLIYFQGNSAPDKSGLPSDRFSAERTGGSVSTLTIQRTQQEDSAVYLCASSFGLAGSQETQYFGPGTRLLVL.

The chain is built from TRBV4-1 and TRBJ1-2; possible D gene TRBD1, 6 bases. Trimming took 4 bases from V and 2 from J, leaving 20 bases between them. CDR3 size: 17 residues. From germline, CDR1 is MGHRA and CDR2 YSYEKL. The CDR3 loop reads CASSPPPLGGQNYGYTF. CDR3 coding DNA: TGCGCCAGCAGCCCCCCCCCTCTGGGGGGGCAGAACTATGGCTACACCTTC.

The V and J genes are TRBV7-3 and TRBJ2-6; D is tentatively TRBD1 or TRBD2 (5 bases each). The V gene's germline CDR1 is SGHTA and CDR2 FQGTGA. The V end lost 5 bases, the J end lost 0 bases, and 17 bases lay between the germline ends. This CDR3 region has 18 residues. CDR3 region: CASSPSGADSSGANVLTF. The CDR3 bases are TGTGCCAGCAGCCCCTCCGGGGCAGATAGCTCTGGGGCCAACGTCCTGACTTTC.